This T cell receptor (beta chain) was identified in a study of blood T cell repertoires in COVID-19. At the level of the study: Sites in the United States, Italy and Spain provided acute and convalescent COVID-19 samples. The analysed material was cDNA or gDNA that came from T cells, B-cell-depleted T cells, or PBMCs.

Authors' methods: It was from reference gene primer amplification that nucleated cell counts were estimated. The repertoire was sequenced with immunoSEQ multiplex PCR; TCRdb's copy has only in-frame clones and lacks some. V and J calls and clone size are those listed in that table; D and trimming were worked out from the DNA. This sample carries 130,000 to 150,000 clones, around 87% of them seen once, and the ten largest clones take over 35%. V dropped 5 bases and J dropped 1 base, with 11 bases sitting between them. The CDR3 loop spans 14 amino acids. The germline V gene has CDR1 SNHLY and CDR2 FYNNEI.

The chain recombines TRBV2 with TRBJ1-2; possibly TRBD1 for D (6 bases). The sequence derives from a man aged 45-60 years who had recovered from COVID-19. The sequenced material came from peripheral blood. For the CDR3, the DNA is TGTGCCAGCAGTCCGACAGGACTTAACTATGGCTACACCTTC. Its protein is CASSPTGLNYGYTF.